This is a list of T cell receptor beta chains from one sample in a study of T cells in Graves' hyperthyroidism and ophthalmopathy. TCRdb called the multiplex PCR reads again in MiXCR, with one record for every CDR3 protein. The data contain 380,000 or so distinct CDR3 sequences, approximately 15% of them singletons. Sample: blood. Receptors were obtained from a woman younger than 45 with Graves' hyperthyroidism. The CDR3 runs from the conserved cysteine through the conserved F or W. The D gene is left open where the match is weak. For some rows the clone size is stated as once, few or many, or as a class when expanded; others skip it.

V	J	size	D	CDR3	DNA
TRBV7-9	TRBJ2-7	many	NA	CASSLSAGTYEQYF	TGTGCCAGCAGCTTATCGGCGGGGACCTACGAGCAGTACTTC
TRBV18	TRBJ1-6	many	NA	CASAPLQDSPLHF	TGTGCCAGCGCCCCGCTACAGGACTCACCCCTCCACTTT
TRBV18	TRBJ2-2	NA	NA	CASRDLANTGELFF	TGTGCCAGCCGGGACTTGGCAAACACCGGGGAGCTGTTTTTT
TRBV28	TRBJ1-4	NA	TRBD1	CASSFGDRVTEKLFF	TGTGCCAGCAGTTTTGGGGACAGGGTCACCGAAAAACTGTTTTTT
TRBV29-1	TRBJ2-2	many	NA	CSAKNTGELFF	TGCAGCGCAAAGAACACCGGGGAGCTGTTTTTT
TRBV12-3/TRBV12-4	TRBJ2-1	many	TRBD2	CASSPSGSFHNEQFF	TGTGCCAGCAGCCCGAGCGGGAGCTTTCACAATGAGCAGTTCTTC
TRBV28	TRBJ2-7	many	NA	CASSTPDTLSSYEQYF	TGTGCCAGCAGTACCCCGGACACCTTAAGCTCCTACGAGCAGTACTTC
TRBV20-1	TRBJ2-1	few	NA	CSARDSGTYNEQFF	TGCAGTGCTAGAGATTCGGGCACCTACAATGAGCAGTTCTTC
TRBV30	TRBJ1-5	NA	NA	CAWSPRVGNYSNQPQHF	TGTGCCTGGAGTCCACGGGTCGGGAATTATAGCAATCAGCCCCAGCATTTT
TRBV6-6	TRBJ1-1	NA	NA	CASSYITGDTEAFF	TGTGCCAGCAGTTACATTACAGGAGACACTGAAGCTTTCTTT
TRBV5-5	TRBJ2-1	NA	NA	CASSFGEISSYNEQFF	TGTGCCAGCAGCTTTGGTGAGATAAGCTCCTACAATGAGCAGTTCTTC
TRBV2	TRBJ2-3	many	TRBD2	CASRLAGGLSTDTQYF	TGTGCCAGCCGTCTGGCGGGAGGCCTAAGCACAGATACGCAGTATTTT
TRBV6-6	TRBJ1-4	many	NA	CASSYRGSNEKLFF	TGTGCCAGCAGTTACCGGGGGTCTAATGAAAAACTGTTTTTT
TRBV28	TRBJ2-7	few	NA	CASSPPDRDVKEQYF	TGTGCCAGCAGTCCACCTGACCGGGACGTCAAGGAGCAGTACTTC
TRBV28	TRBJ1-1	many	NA	CASSFGIYRKIENTEAFF	TGTGCCAGCAGTTTCGGGATCTACAGAAAAATTGAGAACACTGAAGCTTTCTTT
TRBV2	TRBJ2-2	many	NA	CASSEVPTNTGELFF	TGTGCCAGCAGTGAGGTCCCTACGAACACCGGGGAGCTGTTTTTT
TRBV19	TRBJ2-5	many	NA	CASGSGLLETQYF	TGTGCCAGTGGTTCAGGACTCTTGGAGACCCAGTACTTC
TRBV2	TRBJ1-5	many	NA	CASNWRSNQPQHF	TGTGCCAGCAATTGGCGTAGCAATCAGCCCCAGCATTTT
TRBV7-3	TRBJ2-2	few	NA	CASSLRYGQNTGELFF	TGTGCCAGCAGCTTAAGATACGGACAGAACACCGGGGAGCTGTTTTTT
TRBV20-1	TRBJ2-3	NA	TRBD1	CSARGQGAGTDTQYF	TGCAGTGCTAGAGGACAGGGGGCGGGCACAGATACGCAGTATTTT
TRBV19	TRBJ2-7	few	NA	CASRRAANALDEQYF	TGTGCCAGTAGGAGAGCTGCCAATGCTCTAGACGAGCAGTACTTC
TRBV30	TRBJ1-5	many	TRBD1	CAWSVGGYSNQPQHF	TGTGCCTGGAGTGTAGGGGGCTATAGCAATCAGCCCCAGCATTTT
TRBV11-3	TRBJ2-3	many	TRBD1	CAGRGQGISDTQYF	TGTGCCGGGAGGGGACAGGGAATTTCGGATACGCAGTATTTT
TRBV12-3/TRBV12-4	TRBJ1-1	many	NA	CASSLTNTEAFF	TGTGCCAGCAGTCTGACGAACACTGAAGCTTTCTTT
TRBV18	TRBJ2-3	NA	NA	CASSPDKTSTDTQYF	TGTGCCAGCTCGCCGGACAAAACTAGCACAGATACGCAGTATTTT
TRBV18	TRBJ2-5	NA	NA	CASSPPAGKEYQETQYF	TGTGCCAGCTCACCACCGGCTGGGAAGGAGTACCAAGAGACCCAGTACTTC
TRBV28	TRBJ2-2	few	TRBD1	CASRGGLNTGELFF	TGTGCCAGCAGAGGGGGCTTGAACACCGGGGAGCTGTTTTTT
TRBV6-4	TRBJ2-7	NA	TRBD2	CASSIPGLAGGPVPEQYF	TGTGCCAGCAGCATCCCAGGACTAGCGGGAGGGCCAGTCCCCGAGCAGTACTTC
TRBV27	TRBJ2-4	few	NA	CASGVAKNIQYF	TGTGCCAGCGGGGTAGCCAAAAACATTCAGTACTTC
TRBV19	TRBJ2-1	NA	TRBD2	CASSSVLAGGPEQFF	TGTGCCAGTAGTTCGGTACTAGCGGGAGGCCCTGAGCAGTTCTTC
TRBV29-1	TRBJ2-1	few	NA	CSGDSILNNEQFF	TGCAGCGGTGACAGTATCTTAAACAATGAGCAGTTCTTC
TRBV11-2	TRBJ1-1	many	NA	CASSLLDTKYTEAFF	TGTGCCAGCAGCTTACTGGACACGAAATACACTGAAGCTTTCTTT
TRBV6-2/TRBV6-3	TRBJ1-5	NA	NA	CASSPRTSGRALDTQHF	TGTGCCAGCAGTCCCCGGACTAGCGGGAGGGCCCTGGATACGCAGCATTTT
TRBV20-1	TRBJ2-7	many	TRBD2	CSARRTSGRIYEQYF	TGCAGTGCTAGGCGGACTAGCGGGAGAATCTACGAGCAGTACTTC
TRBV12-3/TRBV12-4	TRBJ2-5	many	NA	CASSSGSRETQYF	TGTGCCAGCAGTTCCGGGTCCCGGGAGACCCAGTACTTC
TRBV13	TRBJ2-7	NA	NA	CASSLKGTTYEQYF	TGTGCCAGCAGCTTAAAGGGAACTACCTACGAGCAGTACTTC
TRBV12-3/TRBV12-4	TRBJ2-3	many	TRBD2	CASSLGGLAAQDTQYF	TGTGCCAGCAGTTTAGGGGGACTAGCGGCCCAAGATACGCAGTATTTT
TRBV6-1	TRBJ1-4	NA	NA	CASSTGQTRDEKLFF	TGTGCCAGCAGTACCGGACAGACAAGGGATGAAAAACTGTTTTTT
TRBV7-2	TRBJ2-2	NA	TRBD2	CASILLVAGGNTGELFF	TGTGCCAGCATCCTACTGGTAGCGGGAGGAAACACCGGGGAGCTGTTTTTT
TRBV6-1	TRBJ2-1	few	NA	CASSRVGPYNEQFF	TGTGCCAGCAGTCGCGTCGGACCCTACAATGAGCAGTTCTTC
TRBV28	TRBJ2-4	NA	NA	CASMEENIQYF	TGTGCCAGCATGGAGGAAAACATTCAGTACTTC
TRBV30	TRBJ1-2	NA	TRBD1	CAFNGQGAPSNYGYTF	TGTGCCTTTAACGGACAGGGGGCGCCTTCTAACTATGGCTACACCTTC
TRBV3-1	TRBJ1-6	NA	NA	CASSQSGRDSPLHF	TGTGCCAGCAGCCAATCAGGGAGGGATTCACCCCTCCACTTT
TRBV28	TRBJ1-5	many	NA	CASSFEPQHF	TGTGCCAGCAGTTTCGAGCCCCAGCATTTT
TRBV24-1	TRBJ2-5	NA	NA	CATSDSSGGGSETQYF	TGTGCCACCAGTGATTCATCTGGGGGCGGATCGGAGACCCAGTACTTC
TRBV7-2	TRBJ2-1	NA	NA	CASSLEGGAGILYNEQFF	TGTGCCAGCAGCTTAGAGGGGGGCGCGGGAATCTTGTACAATGAGCAGTTCTTC
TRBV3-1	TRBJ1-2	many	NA	CASTRGDSGYTF	TGTGCCAGCACGCGGGGGGACTCTGGCTACACCTTC
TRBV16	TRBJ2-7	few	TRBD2	CASSPVTSGSNYEQYF	TGTGCCAGCAGCCCTGTGACTAGCGGGTCAAACTACGAGCAGTACTTC
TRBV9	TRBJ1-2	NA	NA	CASSVGGEVSGYTF	TGTGCCAGCAGCGTAGGGGGAGAGGTTTCGGGCTACACCTTC
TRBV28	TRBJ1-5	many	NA	CASSPDGASNQPQHF	TGTGCCAGCAGTCCCGACGGCGCTAGCAATCAGCCCCAGCATTTT
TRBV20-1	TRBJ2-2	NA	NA	CSARAGSRTGELFF	TGCAGTGCTAGGGCGGGGAGTCGCACCGGGGAGCTGTTTTTT
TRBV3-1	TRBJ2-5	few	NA	CASSRRSTRLETQYF	TGTGCCAGCAGCCGCAGATCGACCAGATTAGAGACCCAGTACTTC
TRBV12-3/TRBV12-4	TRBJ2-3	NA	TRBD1	CASSRAGTGVNWWPQGDTQYF	TGTGCCAGCAGTAGAGCCGGGACAGGGGTTAATTGGTGGCCCCAAGGGGATACGCAGTATTTT
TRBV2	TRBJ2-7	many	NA	CARSGDDYEQYF	TGTGCCAGGTCGGGAGACGACTACGAGCAGTACTTC
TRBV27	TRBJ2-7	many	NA	CASSWGTGTHYEQYF	TGTGCCAGCAGTTGGGGAACCGGGACACACTACGAGCAGTACTTC
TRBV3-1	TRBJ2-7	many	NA	CASSQAGPLAEQYF	TGTGCCAGCAGCCAGGCGGGACCATTGGCCGAGCAGTACTTC
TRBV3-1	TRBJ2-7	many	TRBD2	CASSLPAWSGIYEQYF	TGTGCCAGCAGCCTACCTGCTTGGAGCGGGATCTACGAGCAGTACTTC
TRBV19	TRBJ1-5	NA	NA	CATQGGVYQPQHF	TGTGCCACCCAAGGGGGGGTTTATCAGCCCCAGCATTTT